This paragraph reports one T cell receptor beta chain. These data are taken from a study of blood T cell repertoires in COVID-19. As for the study in general: PBMCs, B-cell-depleted T cells, or T cells provided the cDNA or gDNA that made up the material.

V shed 3 bases and J shed 4 bases, with 9 bases lying between them. The CDR3 has 13 amino acids. Germline V gene data show CDR1 as LNHDA and CDR2 as SQIVND (reference sequence). The assay was immunoSEQ multiplex PCR, and TCRdb's table has in-frame clones only and misses some. The table lists some 220,000 clones, around 83% of them singletons. The V and J genes are TRBV19 and TRBJ1-2, with unresolved D. This TCR was sampled from a woman aged 70 to 79 with COVID-19, enrolled during active disease. Material for sequencing was peripheral blood. As DNA, the CDR3 is TGTGCCAGTAGTATCGGGAATTCCTATGGCTACACCTTC. This translates into CASSIGNSYGYTF.